Following are 15 T cell receptor beta chains from one sample sequenced in a study of blood T cell repertoires in COVID-19. Libraries were prepared by immunoSEQ multiplex PCR; TCRdb keeps only in-frame clonotypes and omits some of them. The profile shows 300,000 to 400,000 clones, approximately 88% of them singletons. Material: PBMCs or T cells enriched from blood (not recorded which). The receptor set was obtained from a man aged 25-45 years who had recovered from COVID-19.

The chain uses TRBV5-4 and TRBJ1-1; a possible D gene is TRBD1 (5 bases). Deletions cut 1 base from V and 11 bases from J, with 12 bases between. Per germline, CDR1 SGHNT and CDR2 YYREEE (reference sequence). The CDR3 contains 12 residues. In DNA, the CDR3 is TGTGCCAGCAGCTTGCGGGGGACGGAGGCTTTCTTT. Its translation: CASSLRGTEAFF.

The J gene is TRBJ1-1, the V gene TRBV12-3 or TRBV12-4; D ambiguous. The CDR3 is 12 residues long. The V end was cut by 3 bases, the J end by 8 bases, with 10 bases between. DNA of the CDR3: TGTGCCAGCAGTTTTACCGGGATCGAAGCTTTCTTT. Amino acid sequence: CASSFTGIEAFF.

The gene calls are TRBV19 and TRBJ1-5, with 7 bases identical to TRBD1. Germline CDR1 reads LNHDA; CDR2 reads SQIVND (reference sequence). This CDR3 contains 14 residues. V was pared by 4 bases and J by 4 bases, with 4 bases of the junction left unmatched. The CDR3 region has the DNA TGTGCCAGTAGTACCGCAGGGGGGAATCAGCCCCAGCATTTT. Encoded protein: CASSTAGGNQPQHF.

V is TRBV2 and J is TRBJ1-2, with 9 nucleotides matching TRBD1. This CDR3 contains 15 residues. Germline-derived CDR1 and CDR2 are SNHLY and FYNNEI. Trimming took 5 bases from V and 3 from J; bases not matched to a gene: 7. The CDR3 DNA is TGTGCCAGCAGTATGCGGGACAGGGAATACTATGGCTACACCTTC. It is translated as CASSMRDREYYGYTF.

The chain uses TRBV11-3 and TRBJ2-1; maybe TRBD2 (6 bases). Trimming left V 0 bases short and J 0 bases short, with 15 bases between. The CDR3 contains 18 residues. From germline, CDR1 is SGHNT and CDR2 YENEEA. The CDR3 spells CASSLEGGRGSSYNEQFF. The CDR3 DNA follows: TGTGCCAGCAGCTTAGAGGGCGGGCGGGGCAGCTCCTACAATGAGCAGTTCTTC.

As for this clone: Other nucleotide sequences from this sample produce the same CDR3. The chain uses TRBV5-1 and TRBJ1-1; D is unresolved. The CDR3 is 12 residues long. Germline V gene lookup returns CDR1 SGHRS and CDR2 YFSETQ. V lost 3 bases, J lost 1 base, and 4 bases lay in between. CDR3 region: CASSSGNTEAFF. The CDR3 DNA reads as TGCGCCAGCAGCTCAGGGAACACTGAAGCTTTCTTT. Looking up the rest from reference TRBV5-1 and TRBJ1-1 gives the full variable domain: KAGVTQTPRYLIKTRGQQVTLSCSPISGHRSVSWYQQTPGQGLQFLFEYFSETQRNKGNFPGRFSGRQFSNSRSEMNVSTLELGDSALYLCASSSGNTEAFFGQGTRLTVV.

In this sample, this clone turned up once. Different DNA sequences within this sample yield the same CDR3. V and J are TRBV6-5 and TRBJ2-7; TRBD1 matches at 7 bases. The germline V gene has CDR1 MNHEY and CDR2 SVGAGI. CDR3 size: 14 residues. The J segment lost 0 bases and the V segment lost 5 bases, leaving 4 bases of the junction unmatched. Written as DNA, the CDR3 is TGTGCCAGCAGTCGGGACAGCTACTCCTACGAGCAGTACTTC. It codes for CASSRDSYSYEQYF.

The rearrangement links TRBV4-1 to TRBJ2-2, with 11 bases lining up with TRBD1. V shed 4 bases and J 6 bases; nucleotides not matched to a gene: 13. CDR1 and CDR2 (germline): MGHRA, YSYEKL. The CDR3 sequence is 18 residues long. The CDR3 coding sequence is TGCGCCAGCAGCCCTCAGACCCGGACAGGGGGCAGGGCCGGGGAGCTGTTTTTT. Translated: CASSPQTRTGGRAGELFF.

The rearrangement links TRBV2 to TRBJ1-4; no clear D. The CDR3 runs to 14 residues. CDR1 SNHLY and CDR2 FYNNEI come from the germline V gene. Trimming removed 6 bases at V and 4 bases at J, with 12 bases between. CDR3 residues: CASRVTGYNEKLFF. DNA for the CDR3: TGTGCCAGCAGGGTGACGGGTTATAATGAAAAACTGTTTTTT.

The rearrangement joins TRBV2 to TRBJ2-6; 9 bases align to TRBD1. The CDR3 runs to 17 residues. Germline assignment: CDR1 SNHLY and CDR2 FYNNEI. V shed 5 bases and J 2 bases; nucleotides not matched to a gene: 7. The CDR3 bases are TGTGCCAGCAGTCCGACAGGGGGTTTCGCTGGGGCCAACGTCCTGACTTTC. Translation gives CASSPTGGFAGANVLTF.

The chain has TRBV15 and TRBJ1-3; possibly TRBD1 for D (6 bases). Trimming shortened V by 7 bases and J by 2 bases, and 18 bases separated the two germline ends. The CDR3 has 16 residues. The germline CDR1 and CDR2 sequences are LNHNV and YYDKDF (reference sequence). CDR3 sequence reads: CATNSGGGAAGNTIYF. For the CDR3, the DNA is TGTGCCACCAATTCAGGAGGGGGGGCTGCTGGAAACACCATATATTTT.

The CDR3 loop is CASSPSLQAEAFF. The CDR3 DNA follows: TGTGCCAGCAGCCCATCCCTGCAGGCTGAAGCTTTCTTT. The gene calls are TRBV7-9 and TRBJ1-1; D unclear. CDR1 and CDR2 from the germline V gene are SEHNR and FQNEAQ (reference sequence). Between the trimmed V and J ends, which lost 5 bases and 6 bases, there was a span of 13 bases. The CDR3 contains 13 residues.

The chain carries TRBV28 and TRBJ1-2, with 9 bases identical to TRBD1. Germline V CDR1 and CDR2: MDHEN, SYDVKM. The CDR3 has 14 residues. Unmatched junction bases numbered 7, after V lost 5 bases and J lost 6 bases. The CDR3 loop is CASSNTGGGNGYTF. DNA of the CDR3: TGTGCCAGCAGTAATACAGGGGGCGGGAATGGCTACACCTTC.

The chain couples TRBV11-2 to TRBJ2-1; 11 bases fit TRBD2. Germline V CDR1 and CDR2: SGHAT, FQNNGV. The J segment lost 10 bases and the V segment lost 3 bases, leaving 5 bases of the junction unmatched. This CDR3 is built from 14 residues. The CDR3 DNA reads TGTGCCAGCAGCTTTAGCGGGGGGGCGGGAGAGCAGTTCTTC. Translation gives CASSFSGGAGEQFF.

The rearrangement uses TRBV4-1 and TRBJ1-6, with TRBD1 matching 7 bases. Trimming took 0 bases from V and 10 from J; bases not matched to a gene: 6. This CDR3 is 15 amino acids long. The germline V gene encodes CDR1 MGHRA and CDR2 YSYEKL. This chain's CDR3 is CASSQDGQVGSPLHF. In DNA, the CDR3 is TGCGCCAGCAGCCAAGATGGACAGGTGGGCTCACCCCTCCACTTT.